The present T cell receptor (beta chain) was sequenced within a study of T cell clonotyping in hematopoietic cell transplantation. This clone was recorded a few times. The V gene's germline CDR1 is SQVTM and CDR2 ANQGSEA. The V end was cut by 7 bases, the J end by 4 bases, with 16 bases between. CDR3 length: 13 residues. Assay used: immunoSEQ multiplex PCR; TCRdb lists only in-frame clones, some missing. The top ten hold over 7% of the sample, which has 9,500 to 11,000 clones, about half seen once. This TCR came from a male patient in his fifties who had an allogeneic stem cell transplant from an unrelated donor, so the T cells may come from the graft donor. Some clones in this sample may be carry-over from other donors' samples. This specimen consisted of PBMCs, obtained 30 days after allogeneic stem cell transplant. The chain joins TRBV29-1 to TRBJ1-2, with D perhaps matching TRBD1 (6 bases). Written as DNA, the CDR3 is TGCAGCGCCGGAACAGGACAGTTCTATGGCTACACCTTC. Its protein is CSAGTGQFYGYTF.